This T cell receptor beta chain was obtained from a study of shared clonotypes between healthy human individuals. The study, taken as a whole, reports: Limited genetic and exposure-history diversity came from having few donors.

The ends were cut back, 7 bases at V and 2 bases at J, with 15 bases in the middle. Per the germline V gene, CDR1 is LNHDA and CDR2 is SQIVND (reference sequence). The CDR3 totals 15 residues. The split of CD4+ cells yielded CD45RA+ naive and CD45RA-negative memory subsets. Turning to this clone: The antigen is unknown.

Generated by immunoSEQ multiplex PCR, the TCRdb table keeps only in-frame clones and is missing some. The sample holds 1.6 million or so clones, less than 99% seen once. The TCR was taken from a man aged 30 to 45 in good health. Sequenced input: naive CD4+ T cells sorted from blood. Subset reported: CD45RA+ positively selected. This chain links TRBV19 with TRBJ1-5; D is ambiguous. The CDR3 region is CASMGKGSGNQPQHF. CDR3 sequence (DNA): TGTGCCAGTATGGGTAAAGGTAGCGGCAATCAGCCCCAGCATTTT.